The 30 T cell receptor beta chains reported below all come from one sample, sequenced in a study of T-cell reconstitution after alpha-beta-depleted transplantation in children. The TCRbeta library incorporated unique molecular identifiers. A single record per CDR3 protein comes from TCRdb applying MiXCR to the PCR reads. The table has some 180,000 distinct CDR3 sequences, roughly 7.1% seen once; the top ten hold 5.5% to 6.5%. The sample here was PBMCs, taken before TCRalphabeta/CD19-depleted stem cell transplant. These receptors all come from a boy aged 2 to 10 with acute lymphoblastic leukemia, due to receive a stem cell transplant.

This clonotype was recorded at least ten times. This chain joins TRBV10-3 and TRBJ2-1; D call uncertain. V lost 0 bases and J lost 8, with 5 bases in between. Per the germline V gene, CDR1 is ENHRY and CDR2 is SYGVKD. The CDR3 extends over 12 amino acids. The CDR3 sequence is CAISESLYEQFF. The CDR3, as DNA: TGTGCCATCAGTGAGTCCCTTTATGAGCAGTTCTTC.

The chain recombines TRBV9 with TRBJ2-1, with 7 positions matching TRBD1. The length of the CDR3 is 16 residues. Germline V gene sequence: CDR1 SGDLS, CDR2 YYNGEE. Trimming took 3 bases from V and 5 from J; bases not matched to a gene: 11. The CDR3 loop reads CASSANRDSGNNEQFF. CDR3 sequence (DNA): TGTGCCAGCAGCGCGAACCGGGACAGTGGAAACAATGAGCAGTTCTTC. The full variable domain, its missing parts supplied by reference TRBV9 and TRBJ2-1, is DSGVTQTPKHLITATGQRVTLRCSPRSGDLSVYWYQQSLDQGLQFLIQYYNGEERAKGNILERFSAQQFPDLHSELNLSSLELGDSALYFCASSANRDSGNNEQFFGPGTRLTVL.

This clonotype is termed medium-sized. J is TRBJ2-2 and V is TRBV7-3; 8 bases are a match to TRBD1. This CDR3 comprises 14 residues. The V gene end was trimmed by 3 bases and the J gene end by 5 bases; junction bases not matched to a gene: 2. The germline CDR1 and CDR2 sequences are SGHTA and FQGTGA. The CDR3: CASSFYRGTGELFF. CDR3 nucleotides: TGTGCCAGCAGCTTTTACAGGGGGACCGGGGAGCTGTTTTTT.

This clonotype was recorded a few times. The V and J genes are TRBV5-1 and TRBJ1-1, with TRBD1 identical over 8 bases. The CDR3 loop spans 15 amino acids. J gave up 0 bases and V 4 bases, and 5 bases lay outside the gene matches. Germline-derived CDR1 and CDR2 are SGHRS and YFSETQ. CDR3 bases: TGCGCCAGCAGCACCGGGACAGGCATGAACACTGAAGCTTTCTTT. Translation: CASSTGTGMNTEAFF.

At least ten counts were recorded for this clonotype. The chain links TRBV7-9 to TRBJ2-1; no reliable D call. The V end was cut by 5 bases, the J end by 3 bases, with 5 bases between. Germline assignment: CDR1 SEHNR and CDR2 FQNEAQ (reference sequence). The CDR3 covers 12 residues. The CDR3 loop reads CASSQSYNEQFF. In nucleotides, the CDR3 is TGTGCCAGCAGCCAGAGCTACAATGAGCAGTTCTTC.

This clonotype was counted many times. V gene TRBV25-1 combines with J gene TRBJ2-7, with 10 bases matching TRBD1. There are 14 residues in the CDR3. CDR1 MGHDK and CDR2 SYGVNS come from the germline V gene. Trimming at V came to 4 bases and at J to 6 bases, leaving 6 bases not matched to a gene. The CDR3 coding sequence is TGTGCCAGCAGTGGACCGGGACAGGGGTCCGAGCAGTACTTC. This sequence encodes CASSGPGQGSEQYF.

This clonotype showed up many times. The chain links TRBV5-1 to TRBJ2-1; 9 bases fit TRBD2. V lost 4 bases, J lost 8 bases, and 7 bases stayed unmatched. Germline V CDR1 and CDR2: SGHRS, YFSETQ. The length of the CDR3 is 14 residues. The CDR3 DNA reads TGCGCCAGCAGCCTTAGCGGGAGCTTAGATGAGCAGTTCTTC. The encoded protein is CASSLSGSLDEQFF.

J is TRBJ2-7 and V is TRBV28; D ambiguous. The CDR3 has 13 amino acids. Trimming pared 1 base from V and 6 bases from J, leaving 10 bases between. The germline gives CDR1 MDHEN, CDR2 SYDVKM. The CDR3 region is CASSLSPAAEQYF. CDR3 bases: TGTGCCAGCAGTTTATCTCCAGCTGCCGAGCAGTACTTC.

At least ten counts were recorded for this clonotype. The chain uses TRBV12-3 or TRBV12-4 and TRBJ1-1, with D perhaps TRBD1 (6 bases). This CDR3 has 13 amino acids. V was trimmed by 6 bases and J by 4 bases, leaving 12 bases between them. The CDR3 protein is CASSFTGSTEAFF. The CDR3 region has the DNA TGTGCCAGCAGCTTCACAGGGAGCACTGAAGCTTTCTTT.

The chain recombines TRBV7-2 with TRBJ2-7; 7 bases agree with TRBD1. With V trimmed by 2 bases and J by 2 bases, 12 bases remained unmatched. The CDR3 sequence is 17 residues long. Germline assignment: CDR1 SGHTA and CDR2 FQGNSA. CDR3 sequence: CASSLRTSGTATYEQYF. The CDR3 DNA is TGTGCCAGCAGCTTAAGAACTTCCGGGACAGCAACCTACGAGCAGTACTTC.

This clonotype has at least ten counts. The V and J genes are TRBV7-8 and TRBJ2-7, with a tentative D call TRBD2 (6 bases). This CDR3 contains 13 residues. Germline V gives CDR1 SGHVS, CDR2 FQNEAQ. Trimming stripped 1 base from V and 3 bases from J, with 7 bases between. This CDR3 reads CASSLGRDYEQYF. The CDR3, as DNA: TGTGCCAGCAGCTTAGGGCGGGACTACGAGCAGTACTTC.

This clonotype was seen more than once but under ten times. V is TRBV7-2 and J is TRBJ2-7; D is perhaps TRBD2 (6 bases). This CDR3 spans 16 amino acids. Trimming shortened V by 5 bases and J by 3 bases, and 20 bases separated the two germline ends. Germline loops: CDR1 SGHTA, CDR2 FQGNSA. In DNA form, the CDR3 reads TGTGCCAGCAGCCAAAGGTGGGGGGTTCTAGACTACGAGCAGTACTTC. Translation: CASSQRWGVLDYEQYF.

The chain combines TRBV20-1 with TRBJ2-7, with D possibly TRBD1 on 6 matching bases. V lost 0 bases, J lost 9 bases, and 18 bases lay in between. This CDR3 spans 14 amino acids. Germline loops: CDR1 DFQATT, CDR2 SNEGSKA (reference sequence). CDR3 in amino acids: CSARDLSSRGWQYF. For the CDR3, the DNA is TGCAGTGCTAGAGATCTAAGTTCCAGGGGATGGCAGTACTTC.

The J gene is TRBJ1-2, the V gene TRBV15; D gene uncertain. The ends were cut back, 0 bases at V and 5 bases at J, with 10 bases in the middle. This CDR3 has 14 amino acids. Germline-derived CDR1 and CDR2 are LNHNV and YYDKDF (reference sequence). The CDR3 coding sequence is TGTGCCACCAGCAGAGATCAAGCAGGATATGGCTACACCTTC. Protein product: CATSRDQAGYGYTF.

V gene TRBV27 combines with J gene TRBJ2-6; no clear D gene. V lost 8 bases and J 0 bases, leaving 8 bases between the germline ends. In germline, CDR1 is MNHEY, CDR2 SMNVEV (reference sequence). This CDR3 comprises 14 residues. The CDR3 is CASGTFSGANVLTF. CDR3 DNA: TGTGCCAGCGGAACCTTCTCTGGGGCCAACGTCCTGACTTTC.

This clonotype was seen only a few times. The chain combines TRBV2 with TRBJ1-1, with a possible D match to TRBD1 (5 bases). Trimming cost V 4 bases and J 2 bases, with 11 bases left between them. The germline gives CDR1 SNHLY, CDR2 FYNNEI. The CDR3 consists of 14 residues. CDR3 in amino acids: CASSVGAFNTEAFF. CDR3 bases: TGTGCCAGCAGTGTCGGGGCATTTAACACTGAAGCTTTCTTT.

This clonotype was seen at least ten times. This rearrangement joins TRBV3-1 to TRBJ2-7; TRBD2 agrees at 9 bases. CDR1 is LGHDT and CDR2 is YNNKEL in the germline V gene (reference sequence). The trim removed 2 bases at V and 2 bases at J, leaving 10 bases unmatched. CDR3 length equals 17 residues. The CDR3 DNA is TGTGCCAGCAGCCAAAGGGGCGTTAGCGGGAGCCCCTACGAGCAGTACTTC. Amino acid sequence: CASSQRGVSGSPYEQYF.

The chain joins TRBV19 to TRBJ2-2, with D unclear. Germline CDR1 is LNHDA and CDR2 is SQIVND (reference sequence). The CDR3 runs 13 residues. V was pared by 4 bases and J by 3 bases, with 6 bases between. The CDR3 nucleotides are TGTGCCAGTAGTAGGTCAGACACCGGGGAGCTGTTTTTT. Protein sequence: CASSRSDTGELFF.

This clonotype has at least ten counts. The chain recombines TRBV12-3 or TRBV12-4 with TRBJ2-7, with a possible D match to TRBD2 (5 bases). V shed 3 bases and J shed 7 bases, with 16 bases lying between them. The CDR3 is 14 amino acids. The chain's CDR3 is CASSFRLDPGEQYF. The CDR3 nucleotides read TGTGCCAGCAGTTTTCGACTTGATCCGGGGGAGCAGTACTTC.

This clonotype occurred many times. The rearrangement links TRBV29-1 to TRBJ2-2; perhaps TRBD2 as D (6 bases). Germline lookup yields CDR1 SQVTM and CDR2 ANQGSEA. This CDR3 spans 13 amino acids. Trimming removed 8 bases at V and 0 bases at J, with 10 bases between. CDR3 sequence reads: CSMRDSNTGELFF. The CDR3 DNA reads TGCAGCATGAGGGACTCGAACACCGGGGAGCTGTTTTTT.

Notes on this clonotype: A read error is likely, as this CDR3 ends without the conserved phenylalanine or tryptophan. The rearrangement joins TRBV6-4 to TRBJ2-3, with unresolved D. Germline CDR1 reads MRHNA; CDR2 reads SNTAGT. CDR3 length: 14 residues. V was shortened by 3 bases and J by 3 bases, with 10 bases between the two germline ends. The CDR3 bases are TGTGCCAGCAGTGAGCCCGGGCAGACAGATACGCAGTATTGT. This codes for CASSEPGQTDTQYC.

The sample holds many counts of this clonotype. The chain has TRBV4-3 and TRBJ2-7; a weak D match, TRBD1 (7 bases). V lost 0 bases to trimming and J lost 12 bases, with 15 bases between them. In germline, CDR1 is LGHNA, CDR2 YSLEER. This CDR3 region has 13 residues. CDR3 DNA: TGCGCCAGCAGCCAAGATCGGGGGACAGTCTCGTACTTC. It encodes CASSQDRGTVSYF.

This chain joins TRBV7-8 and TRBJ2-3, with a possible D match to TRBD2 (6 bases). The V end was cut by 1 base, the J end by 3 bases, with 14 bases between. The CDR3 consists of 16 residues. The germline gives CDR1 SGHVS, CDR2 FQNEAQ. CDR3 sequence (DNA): TGTGCCAGCAGCTTAGGGAGCGGGTTAAATACAGATACGCAGTATTTT. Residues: CASSLGSGLNTDTQYF.

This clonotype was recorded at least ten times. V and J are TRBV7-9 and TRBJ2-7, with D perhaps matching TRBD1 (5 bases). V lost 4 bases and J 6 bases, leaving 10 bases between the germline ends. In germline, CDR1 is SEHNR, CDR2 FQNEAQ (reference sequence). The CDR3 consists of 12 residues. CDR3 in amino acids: CASSSTGVEQYF. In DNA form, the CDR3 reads TGTGCCAGCAGCTCTACAGGTGTCGAGCAGTACTTC.

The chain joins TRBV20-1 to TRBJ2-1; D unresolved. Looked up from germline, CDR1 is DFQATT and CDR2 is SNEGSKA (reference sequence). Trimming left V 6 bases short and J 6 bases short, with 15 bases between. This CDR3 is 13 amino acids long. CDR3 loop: CSAAHLGVNEQFF. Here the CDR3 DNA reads TGCAGTGCCGCCCACCTTGGGGTCAATGAGCAGTTCTTC.

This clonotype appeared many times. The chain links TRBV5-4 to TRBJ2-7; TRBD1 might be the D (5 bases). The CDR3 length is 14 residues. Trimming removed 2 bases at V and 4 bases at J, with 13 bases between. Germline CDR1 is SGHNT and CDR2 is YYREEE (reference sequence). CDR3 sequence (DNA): TGTGCCAGCAGCTTATTATCAGGGTTTTACGAGCAGTACTTC. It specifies CASSLLSGFYEQYF.

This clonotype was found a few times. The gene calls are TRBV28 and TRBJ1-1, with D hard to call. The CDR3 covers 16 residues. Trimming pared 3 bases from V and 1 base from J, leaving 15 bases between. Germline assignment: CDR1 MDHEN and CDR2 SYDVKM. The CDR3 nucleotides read TGTGCCAGCAGTTTCACGTACAGTGATCAGAACACTGAAGCTTTCTTT. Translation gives CASSFTYSDQNTEAFF. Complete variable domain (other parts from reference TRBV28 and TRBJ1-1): DVKVTQSSRYLVKRTGEKVFLECVQDMDHENMFWYRQDPGLGLRLIYFSYDVKMKEKGDIPEGYSVSREKKERFSLILESASTNQTSMYLCASSFTYSDQNTEAFFGQGTRLTVV.

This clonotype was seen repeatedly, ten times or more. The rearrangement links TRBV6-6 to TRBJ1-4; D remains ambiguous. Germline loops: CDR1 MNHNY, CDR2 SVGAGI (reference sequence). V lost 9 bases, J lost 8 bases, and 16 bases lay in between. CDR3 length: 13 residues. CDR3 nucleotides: TGTGCCAGTTGTGGCCGGGTGCGGGAAAAACTGTTTTTT. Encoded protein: CASCGRVREKLFF.

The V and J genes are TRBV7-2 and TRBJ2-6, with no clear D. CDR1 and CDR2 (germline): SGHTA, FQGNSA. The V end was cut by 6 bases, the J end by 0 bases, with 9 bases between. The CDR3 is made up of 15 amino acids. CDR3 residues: CASSIRHSGANVLTF. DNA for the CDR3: TGTGCCAGCAGTATACGGCACTCTGGGGCCAACGTCCTGACTTTC.

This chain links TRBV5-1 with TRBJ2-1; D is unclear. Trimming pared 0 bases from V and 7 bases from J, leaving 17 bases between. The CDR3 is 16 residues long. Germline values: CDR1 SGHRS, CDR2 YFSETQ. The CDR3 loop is CASSLALSTQGNEQFF. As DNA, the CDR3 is TGCGCCAGCAGCTTGGCCCTGTCAACCCAAGGGAATGAGCAGTTCTTC.